This is a list of T cell receptor beta chains from one sample in a study of CD8 T cells in Susac syndrome. MiXCR, applied by TCRdb to the immunoSEQ multiplex PCR reads, yields one record per CDR3 protein. This table has approximately 130,000 distinct CDR3 sequences, around 91% appearing once. Input material: CD8+ T cells from PBMCs. These receptors were collected from a human donor with multiple sclerosis. The CDR3 runs from the conserved cysteine through the conserved F or W. A D gene is named only where the DNA matches it firmly. Only some rows state a clone size, as once, few, many or a class for expanded clones.

clone_size j_call d_call v_call cdr3_nt cdr3_aa
NA TRBJ2-2 NA TRBV30 TGTGCCTGGAGTGTACTTGCGGGCCCCACCGGGGAGCTGTTTTTT CAWSVLAGPTGELFF
NA TRBJ2-1 TRBD2 TRBV9 TGTGCCAGCAGCAAGCTAGCGGGACTAGGGGTCAATGAGCAGTTCTTC CASSKLAGLGVNEQFF
NA TRBJ2-2 NA TRBV19 TGTGCCAGTAGTTATGGGGCCGGGGAGCTGTTTTTT CASSYGAGELFF
NA TRBJ1-2 NA TRBV29-1 TGCAGCGCTAAGACAGAAGTAGATAACTATGGCTACACCTTC CSAKTEVDNYGYTF
NA TRBJ2-7 TRBD1 TRBV11-2 TGTGCCAGCAGCCATGGACAGGGCTACGAGCAGTACTTC CASSHGQGYEQYF
NA TRBJ1-1 TRBD1 TRBV6-1 TGTGCCAGCAGTGAAGTATACAGGGGGGGCCCGAACACTGAAGCTTTCTTT CASSEVYRGGPNTEAFF
NA TRBJ2-3 NA TRBV28 TGTGCCAGCAGTCCTCAAACCCCCATGACAGGATGGGAAGATACGCAGTATTTT CASSPQTPMTGWEDTQYF
NA TRBJ1-5 NA TRBV21-1 TGTGCCAGCAGCAAGAGAGATACAAGCAATCAGCCCCAGCATTTT CASSKRDTSNQPQHF
NA TRBJ2-7 NA TRBV20-1 TGCAGTGCTACCCATTCGGGTTACGAGCAGTACTTC CSATHSGYEQYF
NA TRBJ2-1 TRBD2 TRBV4-3 TGCGCCAGCAGCCAAGGAGGACTAGCGGGAGTTGGGTCCTACAATGAGCAGTTCTTC CASSQGGLAGVGSYNEQFF
once TRBJ2-1 NA TRBV27 TGTGCCAGCCCTCATACGGGAGTATCCTACAATGAGCAGTTCTTC CASPHTGVSYNEQFF
once TRBJ2-1 NA TRBV29-1 TGCAGCGTTGAGGCTATCTCCTACAATGAGCAGTTCTTC CSVEAISYNEQFF
NA TRBJ1-4 TRBD1 TRBV28 TGTGCCAGCAGCCAAATCGGGACAGAATGGGAAAAACTGTTTTTT CASSQIGTEWEKLFF
NA TRBJ2-7 TRBD1 TRBV7-6 TGTGCCAGCAGCAGACCCGGGACAGGCTACGAGCAGTACTTC CASSRPGTGYEQYF
NA TRBJ2-5 TRBD2 TRBV30 TGTGCCTGGAGTGGAATTAGCGGGAAGGAGGGCGGTCAAGAGACCCAGTACTTC CAWSGISGKEGGQETQYF
NA TRBJ2-1 TRBD2 TRBV15 TGTGCCACCAGCCCCATGGTAGCGGGAGGGCCGGATGAGCAGTTCTTC CATSPMVAGGPDEQFF
NA TRBJ2-7 NA TRBV12-3/TRBV12-4 TGTGCCAGCAGTTTACAGTCTTGGGACGAGCAGTACTTC CASSLQSWDEQYF
NA TRBJ1-2 TRBD1 TRBV28 TGTGCCAGCAGCTTACGGACAGGGGCATCTGGCTACACCTTC CASSLRTGASGYTF
NA TRBJ1-1 NA TRBV11-2 TGTGCCAGCCAGCTCGGAAGGGGATGGACTGAAGCTTTCTTT CASQLGRGWTEAFF
NA TRBJ1-1 NA TRBV4-1 TGCGCCAGCAGCCCTAGACCCGGGCTTGAAGCTTTCTTT CASSPRPGLEAFF
NA TRBJ2-7 NA TRBV7-9 TGTGCCAGCAGCCCCGGAATCTCCTACGAGCAGTACTTC CASSPGISYEQYF
NA TRBJ2-7 NA TRBV3-1 TGTGCCAGCAGCCAAGGTTGGGGCTACGAGCAGTACTTC CASSQGWGYEQYF
NA TRBJ1-2 NA TRBV14 TGTGCCAGCAGCGCCGGTGTGACAGAATACTATGGCTACACCTTC CASSAGVTEYYGYTF
NA TRBJ2-5 NA TRBV12-5 TGTGCTAGTGGCCCCTCTAGCGCATCGAAAGAGACCCAGTACTTC CASGPSSASKETQYF
NA TRBJ1-2 NA TRBV11-2 TGTGCCAGCAGCTTAGGGGGGCTTAACTATGGCTACACCTTC CASSLGGLNYGYTF
few TRBJ1-5 NA TRBV27 TGTGCCAGTGGCCCCAATCAGCCCCAGCATTTT CASGPNQPQHF
NA TRBJ1-2 NA TRBV19 TGTGCCAGTAGTCTTACTAACTATGGCTACACCTTC CASSLTNYGYTF
NA TRBJ2-3 NA TRBV4-1 TGCGCCAGCAGCCCTACGTGGAGTGGAGATACGCAGTATTTT CASSPTWSGDTQYF
NA TRBJ2-7 NA TRBV29-1 TGCAGCGTTGGGGACACCGTTTACTTCTACGAGCAGTACTTC CSVGDTVYFYEQYF
NA TRBJ1-1 NA TRBV4-1 TGCGCCAGCAGCCATCCGGGGGGCACTGAAGCTTTCTTT CASSHPGGTEAFF
NA TRBJ1-2 TRBD1 TRBV28 TGTGCCAGCAGCCAACGGACAGGGACCTATGGCTACACCTTC CASSQRTGTYGYTF
few TRBJ2-7 NA TRBV28 TGTGCCAGCAGTTTTGGAGGGGTGCAGGGCGAGCAGTACTTC CASSFGGVQGEQYF
NA TRBJ2-7 NA TRBV9 TGTGCCAGCAGCGTAGCCCCCGCACCCGGCTCCTACGAGCAGTACTTC CASSVAPAPGSYEQYF
once TRBJ2-2 TRBD1 TRBV5-4 TGTGCCAGTGAAGGACAGGGACAGGGTGGTATCGGTGACACCGGGGAGCTGTTTTTT CASEGQGQGGIGDTGELFF
NA TRBJ2-7 NA TRBV28 TGTGCCAGCGTGTCCCTCAGGATCGGGTACGAGCAGTACTTC CASVSLRIGYEQYF
NA TRBJ2-7 NA TRBV7-9 TGTGCCAGCAGCAGATTGGGAACGGGAGATTCCTACGAGCAGTACTTC CASSRLGTGDSYEQYF
NA TRBJ1-4 NA TRBV13 TGTGCCAGCAGCCCAGGAGGGGCGAATGAAAAACTGTTTTTT CASSPGGANEKLFF
NA TRBJ2-1 TRBD2 TRBV6-2/TRBV6-3 TGTGCCAGCACCCTAAACCCCGGGAGGGCCGATTTCTTC CASTLNPGRADFF
NA TRBJ1-1 TRBD1 TRBV4-2 TGTGCCAGCAGCCAAGATACAGGGGCGGGCACTGAAGCTTTCTTT CASSQDTGAGTEAFF
few TRBJ2-7 NA TRBV5-6 TGTGCCAGCAGCCTGGCGTCCTACGAGCAGTACTTC CASSLASYEQYF
NA TRBJ2-7 TRBD2 TRBV12-3/TRBV12-4 TGTGCCAGCAGGGGGGGGAGAGGCTACGAGCAGTACTTC CASRGGRGYEQYF
NA TRBJ1-1 TRBD1 TRBV6-2/TRBV6-3 TGTGCCAGCAGTGCTGTCGGGACAGGGAACACTGAAGCTTTCTTT CASSAVGTGNTEAFF
NA TRBJ2-5 NA TRBV20-1 TGCAGTGCTTCGCTGTTAGACATTCGACTGAAAGAGACCCAGTACTTC CSASLLDIRLKETQYF
NA TRBJ1-2 NA TRBV2 TGTGCCAGCAGTGAAGCGGAGCGACAGACCTTATATGGCTACACCTTC CASSEAERQTLYGYTF
NA TRBJ1-1 NA TRBV30 TGTGCCTGGAGTTTTCTGAATTTGAACACTGAAGCTTTCTTT CAWSFLNLNTEAFF
NA TRBJ2-1 NA TRBV19 TGTGCCACCGGATTGTGGAATGAGCAGTTCTTC CATGLWNEQFF
NA TRBJ1-1 TRBD1 TRBV2 TGTGCCAGCAGAATTGACAGGGGGCTCACTGAAGCTTTCTTT CASRIDRGLTEAFF
NA TRBJ1-1 NA TRBV7-9 TGTGCCAGCAGCTATACAGGCACAGAAGCTTTCTTT CASSYTGTEAFF
NA TRBJ2-7 NA TRBV7-9 TGTGCCAGCACCTTGACGGACCCAAACTACGAGCAGTACTTC CASTLTDPNYEQYF
NA TRBJ2-3 TRBD1 TRBV6-6 TGTGCCAGCAGTACTGGGACAGGGGATAGCACAGATACGCAGTATTTT CASSTGTGDSTDTQYF
NA TRBJ2-7 NA TRBV6-5 TGTGCCAGCAGTTGGGCTGTGGGGGCCTACGAGCAGTACTTC CASSWAVGAYEQYF